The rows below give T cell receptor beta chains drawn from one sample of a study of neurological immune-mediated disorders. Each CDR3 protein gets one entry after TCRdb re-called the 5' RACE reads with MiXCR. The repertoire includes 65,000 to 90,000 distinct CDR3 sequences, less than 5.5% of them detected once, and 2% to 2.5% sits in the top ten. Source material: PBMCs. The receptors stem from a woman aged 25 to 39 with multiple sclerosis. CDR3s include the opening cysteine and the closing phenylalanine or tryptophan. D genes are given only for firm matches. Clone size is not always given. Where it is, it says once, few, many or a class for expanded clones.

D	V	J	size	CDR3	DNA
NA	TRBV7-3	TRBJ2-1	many	CASSLGGALYNEQFF	TGTGCCAGCAGCTTAGGGGGGGCCCTCTACAATGAGCAGTTCTTC
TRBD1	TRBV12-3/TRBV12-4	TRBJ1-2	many	CASSRGTGGRVYTF	TGTGCCAGCAGCCGCGGGACAGGGGGCCGGGTGTACACCTTC
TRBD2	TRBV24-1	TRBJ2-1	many	CATSDPPGLAGLDEQFF	TGTGCCACCAGTGACCCTCCGGGACTAGCGGGTCTCGATGAGCAGTTCTTC
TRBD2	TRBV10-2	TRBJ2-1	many	CASSEGTSGGNYNEQFF	TGCGCCAGCAGTGAGGGGACTAGCGGGGGGAACTACAATGAGCAGTTCTTC
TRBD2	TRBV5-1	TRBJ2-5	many	CASSSDRAGGPQETQYF	TGCGCCAGCAGCTCGGACCGGGCGGGGGGACCCCAAGAGACCCAGTACTTC
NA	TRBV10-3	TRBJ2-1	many	CAAHSEPSDEQFF	TGTGCCGCTCATAGCGAGCCTTCCGATGAGCAGTTCTTC
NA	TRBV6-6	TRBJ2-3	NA	CASSYSPVDTQYF	TGTGCCAGCAGTTACTCGCCGGTGGATACGCAGTATTTT
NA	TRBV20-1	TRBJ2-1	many	CSARRLWDEQFF	TGCAGTGCTAGGCGACTATGGGATGAGCAGTTCTTC
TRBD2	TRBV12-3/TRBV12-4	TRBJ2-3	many	CASSFGTSGGYTDTQYF	TGTGCCAGCAGTTTCGGGACTAGCGGGGGATACACAGATACGCAGTATTTT
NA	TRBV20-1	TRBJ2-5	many	CSAGLRETQYF	TGCAGTGCTGGTCTAAGGGAGACCCAGTACTTC
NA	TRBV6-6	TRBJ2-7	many	CASSYSSDLAYEQYF	TGTGCCAGCAGTTACTCGAGCGACTTAGCCTACGAGCAGTACTTC
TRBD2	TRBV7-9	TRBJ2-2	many	CASSTMREFSGELFF	TGTGCCAGCAGCACCATGCGGGAGTTCTCCGGGGAGCTGTTTTTT
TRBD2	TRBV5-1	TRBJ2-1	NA	CASSLFRGGGNEQFF	TGCGCCAGCAGCTTGTTTCGGGGGGGAGGCAATGAGCAGTTCTTC
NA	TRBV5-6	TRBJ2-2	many	CASSLFGQGGTGELFF	TGTGCCAGCAGCTTGTTCGGTCAGGGCGGGACCGGGGAGCTGTTTTTT
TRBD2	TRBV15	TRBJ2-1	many	CATSRDWGISGREIRSEQFF	TGTGCCACCAGCAGAGATTGGGGTATAAGTGGGCGGGAGATCCGTAGTGAGCAGTTCTTC
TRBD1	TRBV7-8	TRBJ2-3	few	CASSAWGQGTDTQYF	TGTGCCAGCAGCGCGTGGGGACAGGGAACAGATACGCAGTATTTT
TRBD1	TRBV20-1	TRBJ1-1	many	CSAVDRVNTEAFF	TGCAGTGCCGTAGACAGGGTTAACACTGAAGCTTTCTTT
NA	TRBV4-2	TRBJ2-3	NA	CASSVVGSDTQYF	TGTGCCAGCAGCGTCGTTGGATCAGATACGCAGTATTTT
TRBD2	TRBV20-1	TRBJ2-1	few	CSAPTSGRSHEQFF	TGCAGTGCCCCGACTAGCGGGAGGTCCCATGAGCAGTTCTTC
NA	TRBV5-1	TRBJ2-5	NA	CASSSVQETQYF	TGCGCCAGCAGCTCTGTTCAAGAGACCCAGTACTTC
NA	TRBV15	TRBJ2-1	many	CATSRANEQFF	TGTGCCACCAGCAGGGCGAATGAGCAGTTCTTC
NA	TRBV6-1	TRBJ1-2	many	CASRKTGTYGYTF	TGTGCCAGCAGGAAAACAGGGACCTATGGCTACACCTTC
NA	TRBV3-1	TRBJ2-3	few	CASSQMGGEVWSTDTQYF	TGTGCCAGCAGCCAAATGGGGGGAGAGGTCTGGAGCACAGATACGCAGTATTTT
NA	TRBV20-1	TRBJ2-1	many	CSASPPSEGEQFF	TGCAGTGCTAGCCCCCCTAGTGAGGGTGAGCAGTTCTTC
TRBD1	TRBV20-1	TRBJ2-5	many	CSASTPDRGFGTQYF	TGCAGTGCTAGTACCCCCGACAGGGGGTTTGGGACCCAGTACTTC
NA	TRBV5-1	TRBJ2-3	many	CASSFRGTSTDTQYF	TGCGCCAGCAGCTTTCGAGGAACTAGCACAGATACGCAGTATTTT
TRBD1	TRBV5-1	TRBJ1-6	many	CASSQRTGGSNSPLHF	TGCGCCAGCAGCCAAAGGACAGGGGGAAGTAATTCACCCCTCCACTTT
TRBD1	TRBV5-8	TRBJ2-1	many	CASSLGQGAGEQFF	TGTGCCAGCAGCTTGGGACAGGGGGCGGGTGAGCAGTTCTTC
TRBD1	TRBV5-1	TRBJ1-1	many	CASSWGDRGPNTEAFF	TGCGCCAGCAGCTGGGGTGACAGGGGGCCGAACACTGAAGCTTTCTTT
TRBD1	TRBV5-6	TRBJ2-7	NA	CASSQDRGLYEKYF	TGTGCCAGCAGCCAGGACAGGGGGCTCTACGAGAAGTACTTC
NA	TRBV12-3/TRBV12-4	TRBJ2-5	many	CASWDGGQETQYF	TGTGCCAGCTGGGACGGCGGGCAAGAGACCCAGTACTTC
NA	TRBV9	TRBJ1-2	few	CASSVLPALRDTPFYGYTF	TGTGCCAGCAGCGTCCTACCAGCGCTCCGGGACACCCCTTTCTATGGCTACACCTTC
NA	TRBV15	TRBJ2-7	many	CATSRDLAVATYEQYF	TGTGCCACCAGCAGAGATCTGGCGGTGGCTACCTACGAGCAGTACTTC
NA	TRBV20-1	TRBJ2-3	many	CSARREGRLVHF	TGCAGTGCTAGGCGAGAGGGGCGTCTCGTGCATTTT
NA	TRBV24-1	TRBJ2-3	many	CATSDPVNTDTQYF	TGTGCCACCAGTGATCCCGTTAACACAGATACGCAGTATTTT
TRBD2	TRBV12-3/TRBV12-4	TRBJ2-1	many	CASQGLAGGSSYNEQFF	TGTGCCAGCCAGGGACTAGCGGGGGGGAGCTCCTACAATGAGCAGTTCTTC
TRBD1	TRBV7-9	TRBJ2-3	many	CASSSGQGLGTDTQYF	TGTGCCAGCAGCTCCGGACAGGGGTTAGGCACAGATACGCAGTATTTT
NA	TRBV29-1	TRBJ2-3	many	CSARGLYGDTQYF	TGCAGCGCCCGCGGACTTTACGGAGATACGCAGTATTTT
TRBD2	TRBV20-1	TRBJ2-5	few	CSARRLAGGQETQYF	TGCAGTGCTCGTCGACTAGCGGGGGGACAAGAGACCCAGTACTTC
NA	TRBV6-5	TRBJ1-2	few	CASSLRGSGYTF	TGTGCCAGCAGTTTGAGGGGTTCTGGCTACACCTTC
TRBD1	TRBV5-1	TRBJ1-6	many	CASSEQGAKGSPLHF	TGCGCCAGCAGCGAACAGGGGGCGAAGGGGTCACCCCTCCACTTT
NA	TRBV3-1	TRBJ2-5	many	CASSQGSVTLQETQYF	TGTGCCAGCAGCCAAGGTTCAGTGACGCTCCAAGAGACCCAGTACTTC
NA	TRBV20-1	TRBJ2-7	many	CSARAVLGDYEQYF	TGCAGTGCTAGAGCCGTCCTCGGAGATTACGAGCAGTACTTC
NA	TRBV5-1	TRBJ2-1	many	CASSLEAYAYNEQFF	TGCGCCAGCAGCTTGGAAGCTTACGCCTACAATGAGCAGTTCTTC
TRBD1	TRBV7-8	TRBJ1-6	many	CASSFWTGSSYNSPLHF	TGTGCCAGCAGCTTCTGGACAGGGAGCTCCTATAATTCACCCCTCCACTTT
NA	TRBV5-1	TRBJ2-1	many	CASSQQGLSNEQFF	TGCGCCAGCAGCCAACAGGGACTAAGCAATGAGCAGTTCTTC
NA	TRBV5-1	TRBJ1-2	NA	CASSLLQTGNYGYTF	TGCGCCAGCAGCCTACTCCAGACAGGAAACTATGGCTACACCTTC
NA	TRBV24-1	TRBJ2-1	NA	CATSGGDNEQFF	TGTGCCACCAGTGGGGGGGACAATGAGCAGTTCTTC
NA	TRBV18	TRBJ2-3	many	CASSPRESTDTQYF	TGTGCCAGCTCACCAAGGGAAAGCACAGATACGCAGTATTTT